This entry lists 26 T cell receptor beta chains sequenced from one sample in a study of radiotherapy plus CTLA-4 blockade in lung cancer. Repertoires were generated with immunoSEQ multiplex PCR, while TCRdb's copy carries only in-frame clones and drops some. The sample has tens of thousands of clones; around 79% are singletons. The source material was peripheral blood, sampled from a patient treated with radiotherapy plus ipilimumab. These receptors were taken from a human donor with non-small cell lung cancer that progressed on radiotherapy plus ipilimumab.

V is TRBV9 and J is TRBJ1-2; 9 bases agree with TRBD1. Trimming cost V 4 bases and J 6 bases; bases outside gene matches: 10. Germline-derived CDR1 and CDR2 are SGDLS and YYNGEE. CDR3 length: 15 residues. CDR3: CASSKSDRGLDGYTF. CDR3 coding DNA: TGTGCCAGCAGCAAATCGGACAGGGGATTGGATGGCTACACCTTC.

This clone was counted once. V gene TRBV28 combines with J gene TRBJ2-7; D not resolved. V was clipped by 1 base and J by 1 base, with 8 bases between them. The CDR3 length is 14 residues. CDR1 MDHEN and CDR2 SYDVKM come from the germline V gene. The CDR3 protein is CASSLLVGSYEQYF. CDR3 in DNA: TGTGCCAGCAGTTTATTGGTAGGGTCCTACGAGCAGTACTTC.

The chain employs TRBV28 and TRBJ2-2; possible D gene TRBD2, 6 bases. The CDR3 has 16 residues. Germline CDR1 reads MDHEN; CDR2 reads SYDVKM. With 6 bases removed from V and 7 bases from J, the gap between germline ends came to 21 bases. The CDR3 DNA sequence: TGTGCCAGCAGCCAAACCGGGACTCGGCTCGGCGGGGAGCTGTTTTTT. Its protein is CASSQTGTRLGGELFF.

This clone was seen just once. J is TRBJ2-5 and V is TRBV6-5; 9 bases match TRBD1. Germline V gives CDR1 MNHEY, CDR2 SVGAGI. J was trimmed by 6 bases and V by 8 bases; bases with no gene match: 7. The CDR3 runs to 13 residues. The CDR3 nucleotides are TGTGCCAGCTTCCCGACAGGGGGGCAGACCCAGTACTTC. As protein: CASFPTGGQTQYF.

The chain recombines TRBV5-1 with TRBJ2-3; D is unclear. The CDR3 is 13 residues long. The V gene lost 4 bases and the J gene lost 0 bases, with 6 bases spanning the gap. CDR1 and CDR2 (germline): SGHRS, YFSETQ. CDR3 bases: TGCGCCAGCAGCGACCGAAGCACAGATACGCAGTATTTT. Its translation is CASSDRSTDTQYF. Based on the CDR3 plus reference TRBV5-1 and TRBJ2-3, the full variable domain is KAGVTQTPRYLIKTRGQQVTLSCSPISGHRSVSWYQQTPGQGLQFLFEYFSETQRNKGNFPGRFSGRQFSNSRSEMNVSTLELGDSALYLCASSDRSTDTQYFGPGTRLTVL.

This chain uses TRBV5-1 with TRBJ2-1; perhaps TRBD2 as D (5 bases). Trimming took off 4 bases at V and 6 bases at J, with 8 bases between the two ends. CDR1 is SGHRS and CDR2 is YFSETQ in the germline V gene. The CDR3 has 12 residues. The CDR3 spells CASSPEGNEQFF. CDR3 nucleotide sequence: TGCGCCAGCAGCCCCGAGGGCAATGAGCAGTTCTTC.

The V call is TRBV28, the J call TRBJ1-2; 9 nucleotides align to TRBD1. V lost 8 bases, J lost 5 bases, and 15 bases stayed unmatched. The CDR3 contains 16 residues. Germline V lookup: CDR1 MDHEN, CDR2 SYDVKM. CDR3 bases: TGTGCCAGCTCCGGACAGGGGACCGATGCTTCATATGGCTACACCTTC. Translation: CASSGQGTDASYGYTF.

The chain combines TRBV18 with TRBJ1-2; D is undetermined. The CDR3 length is 13 residues. Trimming removed 4 bases at V and 1 base at J, with 7 bases between. The V gene's germline CDR1 is KGHSH and CDR2 LQKENI. Written as DNA, the CDR3 is TGTGCCAGCTCACAAGAGGGTAACTATGGCTACACCTTC. Encoded protein: CASSQEGNYGYTF.

This clone was seen a handful of times. The chain uses TRBV4-1 and TRBJ2-4; 7 bases align to TRBD1. The CDR3 runs to 17 residues. The germline V gene has CDR1 MGHRA and CDR2 YSYEKL. V shed 3 bases and J 4 bases; nucleotides not matched to a gene: 12. The DNA for the CDR3 is TGCGCCAGCAGCCATCGTACAGGGGTTGGGCAGAAAAACATTCAGTACTTC. It is translated as CASSHRTGVGQKNIQYF.

The chain is built from TRBV27 and TRBJ2-6; 7 nucleotides line up with TRBD1. The germline CDR1 and CDR2 sequences are MNHEY and SMNVEV (reference sequence). The length of the CDR3 is 16 residues. J gave up 0 bases and V 6 bases, and 5 bases lay outside the gene matches. Written as DNA, the CDR3 is TGTGCCAGCAGCTCCCCAGGGGGCTCTGGGGCCAACGTCCTGACTTTC. This codes for CASSSPGGSGANVLTF.

The V and J genes are TRBV5-4 and TRBJ1-1, with TRBD1 as a possible D gene (5 bases). CDR1 is SGHNT and CDR2 is YYREEE in the germline V gene (reference sequence). V was cut by 5 bases and J by 0 bases, with 17 bases left in between. The CDR3 covers 16 residues. The CDR3 coding sequence is TGTGCCAGCAGATTTGGGGGTGGGGGAATGAACACTGAAGCTTTCTTT. This translates into CASRFGGGGMNTEAFF.

V usage is TRBV9 and J usage is TRBJ2-7; tentatively, D is TRBD1 or TRBD2 (5 bases each). V lost 4 bases, J lost 2 bases, and 13 bases lay in between. CDR3 length equals 14 residues. Germline V gene lookup returns CDR1 SGDLS and CDR2 YYNGEE. CDR3 DNA sequence: TGTGCCAGCAGCCCAGGGACCGAGCCCTACGAGCAGTACTTC. Translation: CASSPGTEPYEQYF. The full variable domain, completed using reference TRBV9 and TRBJ2-7, is DSGVTQTPKHLITATGQRVTLRCSPRSGDLSVYWYQQSLDQGLQFLIQYYNGEERAKGNILERFSAQQFPDLHSELNLSSLELGDSALYFCASSPGTEPYEQYFGPGTRLTVT.

The chain links TRBV7-6 to TRBJ2-1; no clear D gene. Germline assignment: CDR1 SGHVS and CDR2 FNYEAQ. Trimming pared 0 bases from V and 7 bases from J, leaving 4 bases between. CDR3 length: 12 residues. The CDR3 nucleotides are TGTGCCAGCAGCTTAGCTAGTAATGAGCAGTTCTTC. Translated, it gives CASSLASNEQFF.

The chain recombines TRBV7-2 with TRBJ2-1, with D possibly matching TRBD2 (5 bases). The CDR3 runs to 16 residues. Trimming shortened V by 1 base and J by 4 bases, and 14 bases separated the two germline ends. CDR1 and CDR2 from the germline V gene are SGHTA and FQGNSA. The CDR3 DNA is TGTGCCAGCAGCTTAGAAGTGGGTCGGGGTTACAATGAGCAGTTCTTC. Amino acid sequence: CASSLEVGRGYNEQFF.

CDR3 sequence reads: CASSPPPPGNTIYF. The CDR3, as DNA: TGTGCCAGCAGTCCCCCCCCGCCTGGAAACACCATATATTTT. The chain links TRBV28 to TRBJ1-3; D is unresolved. The CDR3 loop spans 14 amino acids. Trimming shortened V by 5 bases and J by 2 bases, and 10 bases separated the two germline ends. The germline gives CDR1 MDHEN, CDR2 SYDVKM.

This chain connects TRBV6-6 to TRBJ1-2; D is unclear. Germline CDR1 MNHNY, CDR2 SVGAGI (reference sequence). This CDR3 region has 13 residues. The V end lost 8 bases, the J end lost 4 bases, and 14 bases lay between the germline ends. In nucleotides, the CDR3 is TGTGCCAGCGCGCAAGGACCTTCCTATGGCTACACCTTC. This gives the protein CASAQGPSYGYTF.

V is TRBV5-6 and J is TRBJ2-5, with 13 positions matching TRBD2. The CDR3 consists of 19 residues. The J segment lost 4 bases and the V segment lost 6 bases, leaving 18 bases of the junction unmatched. Germline values: CDR1 SGHDT, CDR2 YYEEEE. CDR3 in DNA: TGTGCCAGCAACCCTTCACTAGCGGGAGGGCCCTCGATGAGAGAGACCCAGTACTTC. It encodes CASNPSLAGGPSMRETQYF.

In its sample, this clone was seen once. The chain is built from TRBV15 and TRBJ2-7; TRBD1 is a possible D gene (5 bases). There are 14 residues in the CDR3. The V and J ends lost 1 base and 4 bases respectively, with 11 bases between them. Per the germline V gene, CDR1 is LNHNV and CDR2 is YYDKDF (reference sequence). The CDR3 DNA reads as TGTGCCACCAGCAGAGCCAACAGGCCATACGAGCAGTACTTC. It specifies CATSRANRPYEQYF.

To note about this clone: One junction end does not reproduce the germline sequence, and a read error may be involved. The chain recombines TRBV6-5 with TRBJ2-7; D is perhaps TRBD2 (6 bases). Germline assignment: CDR1 MNHEY and CDR2 SVGAGI. This CDR3 is 14 amino acids long. As DNA, the CDR3 is TGTGCCAGCACCTTGGGGGGACTCTCCTCCGAGCAGTACTTC. Translation gives CASTLGGLSSEQYF.

This clone appeared a few times. V gene TRBV15 combines with J gene TRBJ2-5; tentative D call: TRBD2 (5 bases). CDR1 and CDR2 from the germline V gene are LNHNV and YYDKDF (reference sequence). V gave up 0 bases and J gave up 1 base, with 9 bases separating them. This CDR3 contains 15 residues. This CDR3 is CATSRDGLTQETQYF. The CDR3 nucleotides are TGTGCCACCAGCAGAGATGGACTTACCCAAGAGACCCAGTACTTC.

The table lists this clone with a few counts. The rearrangement uses TRBV6-5 and TRBJ2-1, with unresolved D. Trimming pared 6 bases from V and 6 bases from J, leaving 12 bases between. The CDR3 runs 13 residues. Germline V gene sequence: CDR1 MNHEY, CDR2 SVGAGI. The CDR3 region is CASSPDGFNEQFF. The CDR3 coding sequence is TGTGCCAGCAGCCCGGATGGTTTCAATGAGCAGTTCTTC.

The chain uses TRBV5-1 and TRBJ1-4; tentative D call: TRBD1 (5 bases). Trimming removed 0 bases at V and 13 bases at J, with 16 bases between. The CDR3 runs to 14 residues. The germline V gene has CDR1 SGHRS and CDR2 YFSETQ. Here the CDR3 reads CASSLDGDRRGLFF. For the CDR3, the DNA is TGCGCCAGCAGCTTGGACGGGGACCGAAGGGGACTGTTTTTT.

This clone turned up a few times. J is TRBJ2-3 and V is TRBV9; TRBD2 agrees at 11 bases. Germline values: CDR1 SGDLS, CDR2 YYNGEE. V shed 4 bases and J 2 bases; nucleotides not matched to a gene: 12. This CDR3 region has 18 residues. The CDR3 DNA follows: TGTGCCAGCAGCCAGATTGAACTAGCGGGGGCTTTCACAGATACGCAGTATTTT. Encoded protein: CASSQIELAGAFTDTQYF.

J is TRBJ1-5 and V is TRBV30; 9 bases are shared with TRBD1. This CDR3 spans 15 amino acids. J lost 5 bases, V lost 3 bases, and 8 bases had no gene match. Germline CDR1 GTSNPN, CDR2 SVGIG (reference sequence). CDR3 bases: TGTGCCTGGAGGGGTTCGGGACAGGGCGATCAGCCCCAGCATTTT. Translation gives CAWRGSGQGDQPQHF.

The rearrangement links TRBV7-3 to TRBJ2-5, with TRBD2 matching 7 bases. V was clipped by 4 bases and J by 5 bases; unmatched bases: 7. CDR3 length: 14 amino acids. Germline lookup yields CDR1 SGHTA and CDR2 FQGTGA. For the CDR3, the DNA is TGTGCCAGCAGCTCGGGACTACCTGGGGAGACCCAGTACTTC. Protein sequence: CASSSGLPGETQYF. Complete variable domain (other parts from reference TRBV7-3 and TRBJ2-5): GAGVSQTPSNKVTEKGKYVELRCDPISGHTALYWYRQSLGQGPEFLIYFQGTGAADDSGLPNDRFFAVRPEGSVSTLKIQRTERGDSAVYLCASSSGLPGETQYFGPGTRLLVL.

V usage is TRBV5-1 and J usage is TRBJ1-1; D is uncertain. The V end lost 0 bases, the J end lost 4 bases, and 10 bases lay between the germline ends. The length of the CDR3 is 14 residues. Germline assignment: CDR1 SGHRS and CDR2 YFSETQ. The CDR3: CASSLVTDGTEAFF. In DNA, the CDR3 is TGCGCCAGCAGCTTGGTTACGGATGGCACTGAAGCTTTCTTT.